A selection of T cell receptor beta chains follows, all from one sample in a study of shared clonotypes between healthy human individuals. Data came from immunoSEQ multiplex PCR; TCRdb stores just in-frame clones and leaves some out. The table lists approximately 720,000 clones, more than 70% of them singletons. Sample: memory CD4+ T cells sorted from blood. The receptors originated from a woman in her 30s in good health. Both conserved end residues are part of each CDR3. The D gene is left open where the match is weak. Size values are once, few and many counts, or a class for expanded clones, and some rows have none.

v_gene	d_gene	abundance	j_gene	CDR3nt	CDR3aa
TRBV18	NA	NA	TRBJ1-4	TGTGCCAGCTCACCAGGGCTCAATGAAAAACTGTTTTTT	CASSPGLNEKLFF
TRBV28	NA	NA	TRBJ2-1	TGTGCCAGCAGGAGGACAAATGAGCAGTTCTTC	CASRRTNEQFF
TRBV18	TRBD1	NA	TRBJ2-1	TGTGCCAGCTCACCATTAGAGGGGGCTTACAATGAGCAGTTCTTC	CASSPLEGAYNEQFF
TRBV29-1	TRBD1	once	TRBJ1-5	TGCAGCGTTCTAGGGACAGGGACAGAACAGCCCCAGCATTTT	CSVLGTGTEQPQHF
TRBV6-7	NA	NA	TRBJ2-2	TGTGCCAGCAGCCAAGGTCCTTCTAGCGTATGGAACACCGGGGAGCTGTTTTTT	CASSQGPSSVWNTGELFF
TRBV6-1	TRBD2	few	TRBJ2-7	TGTGCCAGCAGGCTTATAGCGGGAGAGGACGAGCAGTACTTC	CASRLIAGEDEQYF
TRBV19	NA	once	TRBJ2-6	TGTGCCAGTAGTATAACCGGGGCCAACGTCCTGACTTTC	CASSITGANVLTF
TRBV11-2	TRBD2	NA	TRBJ2-5	TGTGCCAGCAGCTCCACCGACGCACTAGCGTGGTACCAAGAGACCCAGTACTTC	CASSSTDALAWYQETQYF
TRBV5-6	NA	NA	TRBJ2-1	TGTGCCAGCAGCTTTAGGGGCCAGAGCTCCTACAATGAGCAGTTCTTC	CASSFRGQSSYNEQFF
TRBV25-1	TRBD1	NA	TRBJ2-7	TGTGCCAGCAGTCCCCAATCGACAGGGGTTTACGAGCAGTACTTC	CASSPQSTGVYEQYF
TRBV4-2	NA	NA	TRBJ1-2	TGTGCCAGCAGCTTCAGGGATCCGAACTATGGCTACACCTTC	CASSFRDPNYGYTF
TRBV30	NA	NA	TRBJ2-2	TGTGCCTGGAGTGTACGGGGCGGGGCGAACACCGGGGAGCTGTTTTTT	CAWSVRGGANTGELFF
TRBV30	NA	NA	TRBJ1-2	TGTGCCTGGAGTGTCGGAGGGCCCCATAACTTC	CAWSVGGPHNF
TRBV27	TRBD2	NA	TRBJ2-2	TGTGCCAGCTATTTGGGCGGACTAGCGGGCACCGGGGAGCTGTTTTTT	CASYLGGLAGTGELFF
TRBV11-2	NA	NA	TRBJ2-7	TGTGCCAGCAGCTTAGTTGTGGGCGAGCAGTACTTC	CASSLVVGEQYF
TRBV2	NA	once	TRBJ2-7	TGTGCCAGCAGTGAAGGGCAGCACGAGCAGTACTTC	CASSEGQHEQYF
TRBV7-2	NA	NA	TRBJ1-3	TGTGCCAGCAGCTTCAGGGCTGAGAGAAACACCATATATTTT	CASSFRAERNTIYF
TRBV10-3	NA	NA	TRBJ1-5	TGTGCCGCCTGTGGGTTGTTTTGGCAGCCCCAGCATTTT	CAACGLFWQPQHF
TRBV11-2	NA	many	TRBJ2-7	TGTGCCAGCACCCAGACCCTGGTCGAGCAGTACTTC	CASTQTLVEQYF
TRBV11-2	TRBD1	NA	TRBJ2-5	TGTGCCAGCAGCTCCGGGACAGGGGGTTTTTCGGTGGAGACCCAGTACTTC	CASSSGTGGFSVETQYF
TRBV7-3	NA	few	TRBJ1-5	TGTGCCAGCAGCCCCGGCCCGGATCAGCCCCAGCATTTT	CASSPGPDQPQHF
TRBV18	NA	NA	TRBJ2-3	TGTGCCAGCTCACCGGGACTCACAGATACGCAGTATTTT	CASSPGLTDTQYF